This entry lists 12 T cell receptor beta chains sequenced from one sample in a study of T cell responses to AZD1222 COVID-19 vaccine. The data were produced by immunoSEQ multiplex PCR, yet TCRdb's version contains in-frame clones alone and is incomplete. Of roughly 200,000 clones in the sample, around 92% were seen once. Sequenced here: peripheral blood, sampled on day 0 of AZD1222 vaccination. These receptors all come from an adult in good health.

The V call is TRBV18, the J call TRBJ1-2; D gene unclear. Trimming left V 6 bases short and J 8 bases short, with 16 bases between. Germline V gives CDR1 KGHSH, CDR2 LQKENI. The CDR3 has 13 amino acids. DNA of the CDR3: TGTGCCAGCTCTCTCGCTGAAGGAACGGGCTACACCTTC. This encodes CASSLAEGTGYTF.

The chain is built from TRBV6-5 and TRBJ1-1; 7 bases line up with TRBD1. The CDR3 extends over 13 amino acids. Germline-derived CDR1 and CDR2 are MNHEY and SVGAGI. After removal of 7 bases from V and 5 bases from J, the junction contained 7 bases not matched to a gene. The CDR3, as DNA: TGTGCCAGCACACAGGGGCGTTCGACTGAAGCTTTCTTT. Residues: CASTQGRSTEAFF.

The chain couples TRBV29-1 to TRBJ2-1; possible D gene TRBD2, 6 bases. CDR3 length: 14 amino acids. Per germline, CDR1 SQVTM and CDR2 ANQGSEA. The ends were cut back, 3 bases at V and 9 bases at J, with 18 bases in the middle. The CDR3 nucleotides read TGCAGCGTTGATTGGTCTAGTGGGGGGAGTGAGCAGTTCTTC. Translating it yields CSVDWSSGGSEQFF.

The table lists this clone with a count of one. The V call is TRBV5-1, the J call TRBJ2-7, with 10 bases aligning to TRBD1. The V gene end was trimmed by 4 bases and the J gene end by 3 bases; junction bases not matched to a gene: 7. CDR1 and CDR2 from the germline V gene are SGHRS and YFSETQ. The CDR3 is made up of 15 amino acids. The CDR3 loop is CASSHRDRGFYEQYF. Here the CDR3 DNA reads TGCGCCAGCAGCCACCGGGACAGGGGATTCTACGAGCAGTACTTC.

The chain couples TRBV18 to TRBJ2-3; D is undetermined. Germline V lookup: CDR1 KGHSH, CDR2 LQKENI. V was trimmed by 2 bases and J by 0 bases, leaving 9 bases between them. This CDR3 has 15 residues. CDR3 sequence (DNA): TGTGCCAGCTCACCAGGGTTTGCTAGCACAGATACGCAGTATTTT. Translated, it gives CASSPGFASTDTQYF.

The chain joins TRBV6-5 to TRBJ1-2, with 11 bases that match TRBD1. The ends lost 6 bases at V and 7 bases at J; junction bases unmatched: 7. CDR1 is MNHEY and CDR2 is SVGAGI in the germline V gene. The CDR3 covers 14 residues. The DNA for the CDR3 is TGTGCCAGCAGGAGGACAGGGGGCGATGGTGGCTACACCTTC. It is translated as CASRRTGGDGGYTF.

This sequence joins TRBV10-2 and TRBJ1-5; D may be TRBD1 (6 bases). The germline gives CDR1 WSHSY, CDR2 SAAADI. This CDR3 is built from 13 residues. Trimming removed 7 bases from V and 6 bases from J, with 13 bases in between. This chain's CDR3 is CASNPGEGQPQHF. CDR3 coding DNA: TGCGCCAGCAACCCAGGGGAGGGTCAGCCCCAGCATTTT.

In regard to this clone: This same CDR3 is encoded by further DNA sequences in the sample. This chain connects TRBV2 to TRBJ1-1; the D gene is possibly TRBD1 (6 bases). Trimming pared 7 bases from V and 0 bases from J, leaving 9 bases between. From germline, CDR1 is SNHLY and CDR2 FYNNEI. The length of the CDR3 is 13 residues. Here the CDR3 DNA reads TGTGCCAGCATTACAGGGTTGAACACTGAAGCTTTCTTT. Translation gives CASITGLNTEAFF.

The V call is TRBV6-5, the J call TRBJ1-2, with D uncertain. Germline V CDR1 and CDR2: MNHEY, SVGAGI. The V end was cut by 2 bases, the J end by 2 bases, with 9 bases between. The CDR3 sequence is 14 residues long. The CDR3 coding sequence is TGTGCCAGCAGTTACAACTCGGGAAACTATGGCTACACCTTC. Translated, it gives CASSYNSGNYGYTF.

The rearrangement uses TRBV18 and TRBJ2-5; the D gene could be TRBD1 or TRBD2 (5 bases each). Per germline, CDR1 KGHSH and CDR2 LQKENI. The CDR3 sequence is 15 residues long. V shed 3 bases and J shed 3 bases, with 14 bases lying between them. In DNA, the CDR3 is TGTGCCAGCTCACCCGGGGCCACGGCGAAAGAGACCCAGTACTTC. Amino acids: CASSPGATAKETQYF.

V and J are TRBV15 and TRBJ1-1; 8 bases align to TRBD1. Trimming at V came to 6 bases and at J to 5 bases, leaving 5 bases not matched to a gene. The V gene's germline CDR1 is LNHNV and CDR2 YYDKDF (reference sequence). The CDR3 loop spans 13 amino acids. The CDR3 DNA follows: TGTGCCACCAGGCAACAGGGGGGTACTGAAGCTTTCTTT. Protein product: CATRQQGGTEAFF.

This clone was detected once. The chain uses TRBV6-2 or TRBV6-3 and TRBJ1-1; possible D gene TRBD1, 5 bases. Between the trimmed V and J ends, which lost 2 bases and 7 bases, there was a span of 14 bases. Germline V lookup: CDR1 MNHEY, CDR2 SVGEGT. The CDR3 spans 14 residues. The CDR3 reads CASSYGGTAIEAFF. Written as DNA, the CDR3 is TGTGCCAGCAGTTACGGGGGGACCGCTATTGAAGCTTTCTTT.